This entry concerns a single T cell receptor beta chain. The source of the sample is a study of blood T cell repertoires in COVID-19. Study at large: From T cells, B-cell-depleted T cells, or PBMCs came the material, which was cDNA or gDNA.

The ends lost 6 bases at V and 5 bases at J; junction bases unmatched: 9. Germline CDR1 reads MNHEY; CDR2 reads SVGAGI. The CDR3 length is 15 residues. Assay used: immunoSEQ multiplex PCR; TCRdb lists only in-frame clones, some missing. The data hold about 190,000 clones, with roughly 81% observed a single time. The sequenced material came from peripheral blood. This chain links TRBV6-5 with TRBJ2-3, with 9 bases aligning to TRBD1. The receptor was derived from a woman between 65 and 79 years old with active or convalescent COVID-19. The CDR3 protein is CASRSGQGIGDTQYF. The CDR3 nucleotides read TGTGCCAGCAGGTCCGGACAGGGGATAGGAGATACGCAGTATTTT.